The TCR beta chain described here comes from a study of T cell repertoires in ileal Crohn's disease. At the level of the study: Biopsies of the neoterminal ileum at postoperative colonoscopy form M6 samples. Points from the study as a whole: Within the first postoperative year, endoscopy came at median approximately 6.3 months.

Regarding this clone: Its matching antigen is unknown.

Assay: immunoSEQ multiplex PCR; the TCRdb copy retains only in-frame clones and omits some. In the table there are approximately 3,700 clones, 85% of which are singletons. The time point was: neoterminal ileum biopsy at postoperative endoscopy, about 6 months after surgery. The sequencing sample was made of ileal tissue. This TCR derives from an adult with Crohn's disease.

The CDR3 nucleotides are TGCGCCAGCAGCCCGGGAACACAGGGGGGACAGCCCCAGCATTTT. Encoded protein: CASSPGTQGGQPQHF. The chain recombines TRBV4-3 with TRBJ1-5, with 8 bases lining up with TRBD1. The V segment lost 4 bases and the J segment 7 bases; nucleotides outside the gene matches: 9. The CDR3 covers 15 residues. CDR1 is LGHNA and CDR2 is YSLEER in the germline V gene.